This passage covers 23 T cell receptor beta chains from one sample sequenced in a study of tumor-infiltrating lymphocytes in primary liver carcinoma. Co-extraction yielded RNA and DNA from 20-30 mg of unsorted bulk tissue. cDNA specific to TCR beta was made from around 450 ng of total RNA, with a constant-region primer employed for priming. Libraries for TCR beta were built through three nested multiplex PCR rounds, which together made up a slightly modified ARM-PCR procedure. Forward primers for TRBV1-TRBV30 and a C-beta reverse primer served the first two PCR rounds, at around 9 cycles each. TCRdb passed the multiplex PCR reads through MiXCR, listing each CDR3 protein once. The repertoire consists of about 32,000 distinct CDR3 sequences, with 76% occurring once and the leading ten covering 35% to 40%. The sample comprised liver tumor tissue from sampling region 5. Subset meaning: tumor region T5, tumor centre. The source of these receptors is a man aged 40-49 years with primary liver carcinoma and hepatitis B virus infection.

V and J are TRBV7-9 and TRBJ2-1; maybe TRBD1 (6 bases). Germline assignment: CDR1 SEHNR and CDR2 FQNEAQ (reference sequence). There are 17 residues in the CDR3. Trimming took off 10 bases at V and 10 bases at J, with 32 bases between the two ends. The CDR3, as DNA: TGTGCCACCATCTTACCATATCAGGGGCCTAAAACAAACGAGCAGTTCTTC. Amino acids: CATILPYQGPKTNEQFF.

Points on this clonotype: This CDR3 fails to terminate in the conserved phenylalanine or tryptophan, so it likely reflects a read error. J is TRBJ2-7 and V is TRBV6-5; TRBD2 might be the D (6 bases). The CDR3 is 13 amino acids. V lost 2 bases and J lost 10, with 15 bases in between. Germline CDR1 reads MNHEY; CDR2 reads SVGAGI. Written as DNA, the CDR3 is TGTGCCAGCAGTTACGGGGGGACGGGTGAACAGTACTCC. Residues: CASSYGGTGEQYS.

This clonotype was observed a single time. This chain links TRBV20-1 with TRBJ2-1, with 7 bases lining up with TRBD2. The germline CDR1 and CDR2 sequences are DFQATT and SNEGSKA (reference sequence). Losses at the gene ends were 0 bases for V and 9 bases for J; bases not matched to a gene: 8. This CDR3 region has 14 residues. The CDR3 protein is CSARDWAGVAEQFF. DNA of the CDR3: TGCAGTGCTAGAGATTGGGCGGGAGTTGCTGAGCAGTTCTTC.

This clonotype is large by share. The CDR3 DNA sequence: TGTGCCAGCAGCTTAACACCCAGCGGCGAGCAGTACTTC. Its protein is CASSLTPSGEQYF. This chain connects TRBV11-3 to TRBJ2-7; a possible D gene is TRBD2 (5 bases). Germline V gives CDR1 SGHNT, CDR2 YENEEA. This CDR3 has 13 amino acids. V was trimmed by 2 bases and J by 6 bases, leaving 11 bases between them.

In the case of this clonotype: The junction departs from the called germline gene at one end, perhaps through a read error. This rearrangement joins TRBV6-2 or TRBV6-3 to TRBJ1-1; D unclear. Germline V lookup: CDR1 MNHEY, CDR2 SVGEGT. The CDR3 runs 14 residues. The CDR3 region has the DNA TGCGCCTGTAGCTACCCAGAGCTGAACACTGAAGCTTTCTTT. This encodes CACSYPELNTEAFF.

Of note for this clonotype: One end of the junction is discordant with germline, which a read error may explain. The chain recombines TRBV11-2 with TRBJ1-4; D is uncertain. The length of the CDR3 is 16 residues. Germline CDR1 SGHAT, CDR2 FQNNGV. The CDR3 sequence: CASSKTPGGTDEKLFF. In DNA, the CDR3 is TGCGCCAGTAGTAAGACTCCAGGAGGAACAGATGAAAAACTGTTTTTT.

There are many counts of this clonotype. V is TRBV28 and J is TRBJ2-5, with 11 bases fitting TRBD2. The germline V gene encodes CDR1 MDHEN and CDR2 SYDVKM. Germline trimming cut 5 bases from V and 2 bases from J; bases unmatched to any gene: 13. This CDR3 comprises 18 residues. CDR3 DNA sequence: TGTGCCAGCAGTCGAAAACGACTAGCGGGACACTTACAAGAGACCCAGTACTTC. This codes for CASSRKRLAGHLQETQYF.

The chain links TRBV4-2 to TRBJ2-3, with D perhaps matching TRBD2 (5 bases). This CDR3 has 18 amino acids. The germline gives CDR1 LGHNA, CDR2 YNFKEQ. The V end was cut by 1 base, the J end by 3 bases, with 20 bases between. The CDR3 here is CASSQAALLAGATDTQYF. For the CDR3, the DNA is TGTGCCAGCAGCCAAGCGGCCCTTCTAGCTGGAGCGACAGATACGCAGTATTTT.

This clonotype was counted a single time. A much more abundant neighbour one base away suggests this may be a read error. CDR3 DNA: TGTGCCAGCAGCTTAACGGTGAGGATGGATACGCAGTATTTT. Translated, it gives CASSLTVRMDTQYF. This chain links TRBV7-9 with TRBJ2-3; no firm D call. V dropped 2 bases and J dropped 6 bases, with 12 bases sitting between them. Germline V lookup: CDR1 SEHNR, CDR2 FQNEAQ (reference sequence). This CDR3 is 14 amino acids long.

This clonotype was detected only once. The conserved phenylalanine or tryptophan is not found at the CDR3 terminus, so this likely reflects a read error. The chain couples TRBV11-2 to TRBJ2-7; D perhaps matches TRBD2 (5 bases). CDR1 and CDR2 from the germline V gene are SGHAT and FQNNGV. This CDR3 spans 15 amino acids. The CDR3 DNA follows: TGTGCCATCAGCTTATCCTCGGGGATTACATACGAGCAGTACTCC. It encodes CAISLSSGITYEQYS.

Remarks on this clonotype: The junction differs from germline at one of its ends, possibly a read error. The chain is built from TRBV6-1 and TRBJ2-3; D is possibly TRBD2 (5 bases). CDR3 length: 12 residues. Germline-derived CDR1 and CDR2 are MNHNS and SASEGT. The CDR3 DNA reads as TGTGCCGCCGGGGAGCTCACAGATCCGCAGTATTTT. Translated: CAAGELTDPQYF.

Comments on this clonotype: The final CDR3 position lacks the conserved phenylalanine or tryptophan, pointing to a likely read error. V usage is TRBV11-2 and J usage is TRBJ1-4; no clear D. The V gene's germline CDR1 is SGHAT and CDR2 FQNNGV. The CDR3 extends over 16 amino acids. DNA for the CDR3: TGCACCAGCAGCAAGACTCCAGGAGGAATAAATGAAAAACTGTTTATC. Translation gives CTSSKTPGGINEKLFI.

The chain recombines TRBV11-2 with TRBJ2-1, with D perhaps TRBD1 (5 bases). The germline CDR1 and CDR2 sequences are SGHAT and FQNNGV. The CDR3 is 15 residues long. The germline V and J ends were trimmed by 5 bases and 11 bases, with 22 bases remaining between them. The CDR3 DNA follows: TGTGCCAGCAGCCTAAGTCAGGGCCCTTACGATAAGCAGTTCTTC. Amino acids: CASSLSQGPYDKQFF.

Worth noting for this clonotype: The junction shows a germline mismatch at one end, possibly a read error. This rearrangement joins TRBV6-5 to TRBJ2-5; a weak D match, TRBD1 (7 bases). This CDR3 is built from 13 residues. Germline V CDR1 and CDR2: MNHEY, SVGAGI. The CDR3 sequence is CTSRGASLETQYF. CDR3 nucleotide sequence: TGTACCAGCAGGGGGGCCTCCCTGGAGACCCAGTACTTC.

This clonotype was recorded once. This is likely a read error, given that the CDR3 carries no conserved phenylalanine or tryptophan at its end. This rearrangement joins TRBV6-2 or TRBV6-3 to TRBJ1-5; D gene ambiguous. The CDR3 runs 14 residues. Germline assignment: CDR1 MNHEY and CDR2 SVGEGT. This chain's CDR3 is CVSSYAGLRQPQHC. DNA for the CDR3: TGTGTCAGCAGTTACGCGGGTTTGAGACAGCCCCAGCATTGT.

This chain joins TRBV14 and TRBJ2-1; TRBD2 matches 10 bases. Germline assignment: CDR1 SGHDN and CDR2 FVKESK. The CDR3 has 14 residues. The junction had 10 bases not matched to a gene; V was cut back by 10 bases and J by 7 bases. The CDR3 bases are TGTGCCATCAGTCAGGGACTAGCGCGAAATGAGCAGTTCTTC. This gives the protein CAISQGLARNEQFF.

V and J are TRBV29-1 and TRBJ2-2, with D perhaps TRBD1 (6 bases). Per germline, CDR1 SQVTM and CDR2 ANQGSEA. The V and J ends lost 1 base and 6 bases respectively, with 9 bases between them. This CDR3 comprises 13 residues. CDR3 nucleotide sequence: TGCAGCGTTGAAGCACAGGGATCCGGGGAGCTGTTTTTT. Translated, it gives CSVEAQGSGELFF.

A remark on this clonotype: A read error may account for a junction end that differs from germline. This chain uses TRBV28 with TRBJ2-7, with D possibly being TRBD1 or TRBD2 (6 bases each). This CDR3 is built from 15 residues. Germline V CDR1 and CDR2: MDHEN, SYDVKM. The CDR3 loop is CARSLGGHVSYEQYF. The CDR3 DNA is TGTGCCAGGAGTTTGGGGGGACATGTTTCCTACGAGCAGTACTTC.

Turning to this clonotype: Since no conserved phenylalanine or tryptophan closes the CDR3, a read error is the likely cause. CDR3 region: CASSLVGPGTVGNAIYY. CDR3 DNA sequence: TGTGCCAGCAGCTTAGTTGGCCCCGGGACAGTAGGAAACGCCATATATTAT. J is TRBJ1-3 and V is TRBV11-2; 7 bases are shared with TRBD1. This CDR3 is 17 amino acids long. Germline CDR1 is SGHAT and CDR2 is FQNNGV.

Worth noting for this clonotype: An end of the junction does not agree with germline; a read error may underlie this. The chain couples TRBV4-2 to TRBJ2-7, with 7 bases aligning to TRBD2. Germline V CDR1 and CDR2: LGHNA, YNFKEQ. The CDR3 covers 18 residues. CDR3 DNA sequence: TGTTCCAGCAGTGGAAAACCGGGACTAACGGGAGGACCACACGAGCAGTACTTC. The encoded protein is CSSSGKPGLTGGPHEQYF.

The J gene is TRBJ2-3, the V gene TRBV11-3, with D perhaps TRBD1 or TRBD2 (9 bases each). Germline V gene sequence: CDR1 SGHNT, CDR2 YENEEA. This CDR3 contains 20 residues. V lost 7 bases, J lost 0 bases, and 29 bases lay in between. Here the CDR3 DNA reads TGTGCCAGCAAGTGGACAGGGGACCAGCGGGAGGTCCTAAGCACAGATACGCAGTATTTT. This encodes CASKWTGDQREVLSTDTQYF.

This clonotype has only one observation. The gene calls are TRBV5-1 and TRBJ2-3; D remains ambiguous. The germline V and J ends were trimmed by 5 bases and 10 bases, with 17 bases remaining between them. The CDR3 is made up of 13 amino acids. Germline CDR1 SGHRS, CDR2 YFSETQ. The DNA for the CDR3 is TGCGCCAGCAGAGGCGCAGAGCCCGATGCGCAGTATTTT. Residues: CASRGAEPDAQYF.

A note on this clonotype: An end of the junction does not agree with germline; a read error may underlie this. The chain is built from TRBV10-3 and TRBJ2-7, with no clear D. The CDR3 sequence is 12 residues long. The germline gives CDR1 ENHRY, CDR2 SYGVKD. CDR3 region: CATSEAWHEQYF. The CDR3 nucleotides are TGTGCCACCAGTGAAGCCTGGCACGAGCAGTACTTC.